The 8 T cell receptor beta chains below all came from one sample that was sequenced in a study of blood T cell repertoires in COVID-19. Measured with immunoSEQ multiplex PCR; TCRdb has only the in-frame clones, and not every one. Among about 120,000 clones, 65% to 85% were seen once, and the ten largest hold roughly 15%. The specimen sequenced was peripheral blood. The receptor set was obtained from a young man with COVID-19, enrolled during active disease.

J is TRBJ1-2 and V is TRBV6-1, with D possibly being TRBD1 (5 bases). Trimming stripped 2 bases from V and 7 bases from J, with 23 bases between. The CDR3 contains 17 residues. Germline V gene data show CDR1 as MNHNS and CDR2 as SASEGT. CDR3 sequence reads: CASSEWAGIPENTGYTF. CDR3 coding DNA: TGTGCCAGCAGTGAATGGGCAGGGATCCCGGAAAATACTGGCTACACCTTC.

V is TRBV20-1 and J is TRBJ2-3; 9 nucleotides agree with TRBD2. This CDR3 region has 14 residues. Germline loops: CDR1 DFQATT, CDR2 SNEGSKA (reference sequence). The V and J ends lost 3 bases and 4 bases, in that order; junction bases with no gene match: 5. Written as DNA, the CDR3 is TGCAGTGCTAGTGGCGGGAGGGCGGCAGATACGCAGTATTTT. Translation gives CSASGGRAADTQYF.

This sequence joins TRBV5-1 and TRBJ2-5; possible D gene TRBD2, 5 bases. The CDR3 sequence is 14 residues long. The V gene lost 0 bases and the J gene lost 5 bases, with 11 bases spanning the gap. The V gene's germline CDR1 is SGHRS and CDR2 YFSETQ. The CDR3: CASSLARRGETQYF. The CDR3 DNA reads TGCGCCAGCAGCTTGGCGCGTCGGGGTGAGACCCAGTACTTC.

This rearrangement joins TRBV5-4 to TRBJ1-4; 9 bases fit TRBD1. Trimming at V came to 1 base and at J to 6 bases, leaving 1 base not matched to a gene. Germline values: CDR1 SGHNT, CDR2 YYREEE (reference sequence). The CDR3 sequence is 14 residues long. The CDR3 DNA is TGTGCCAGCAGCTTGACAGGGGGCGATGAAAAACTGTTTTTT. It codes for CASSLTGGDEKLFF.

The gene calls are TRBV20-1 and TRBJ1-6, with D perhaps TRBD1 (5 bases). With 3 bases removed from V and 7 bases from J, the gap between germline ends came to 13 bases. The CDR3 extends over 14 amino acids. Looked up from germline, CDR1 is DFQATT and CDR2 is SNEGSKA (reference sequence). For the CDR3, the DNA is TGCAGTGCTAGTAAGGATCAGGGAAATTCACCCCTCCACTTT. It codes for CSASKDQGNSPLHF.

This clone has more than one count but fewer than ten. The chain combines TRBV3-1 (or the pseudogene TRBV3-2) with TRBJ2-7; 9 nucleotides line up with TRBD1. Germline V lookup: CDR1 LGHDT, CDR2 YNNKEL (reference sequence). With V trimmed by 0 bases and J by 6 bases, 9 bases remained unmatched. The CDR3 spans 16 residues. The DNA of the CDR3 is TGTGCCAGCAGCCAAGAGGCGGGACAGGGTCAGGGCGAGCAGTACTTC. This sequence encodes CASSQEAGQGQGEQYF.

The chain is built from TRBV6-5 and TRBJ1-2; D gene unclear. V was cut by 4 bases and J by 4 bases, with 13 bases left in between. Germline values: CDR1 MNHEY, CDR2 SVGAGI. The CDR3 runs to 14 residues. The CDR3 is CASSSQQSLYGYTF. In DNA, the CDR3 is TGTGCCAGCAGTTCCCAACAGAGCCTCTATGGCTACACCTTC.

This clone was picked up many times. The chain combines TRBV7-9 with TRBJ1-2, with 9 bases identical to TRBD1. CDR1 SEHNR and CDR2 FQNEAQ come from the germline V gene (reference sequence). The CDR3 contains 15 residues. After removal of 5 bases from V and 3 bases from J, the junction contained 7 bases not matched to a gene. The CDR3 nucleotides are TGTGCCAGCAGCGGAACAGGGGGCCGTTACTATGGCTACACCTTC. Protein sequence: CASSGTGGRYYGYTF.